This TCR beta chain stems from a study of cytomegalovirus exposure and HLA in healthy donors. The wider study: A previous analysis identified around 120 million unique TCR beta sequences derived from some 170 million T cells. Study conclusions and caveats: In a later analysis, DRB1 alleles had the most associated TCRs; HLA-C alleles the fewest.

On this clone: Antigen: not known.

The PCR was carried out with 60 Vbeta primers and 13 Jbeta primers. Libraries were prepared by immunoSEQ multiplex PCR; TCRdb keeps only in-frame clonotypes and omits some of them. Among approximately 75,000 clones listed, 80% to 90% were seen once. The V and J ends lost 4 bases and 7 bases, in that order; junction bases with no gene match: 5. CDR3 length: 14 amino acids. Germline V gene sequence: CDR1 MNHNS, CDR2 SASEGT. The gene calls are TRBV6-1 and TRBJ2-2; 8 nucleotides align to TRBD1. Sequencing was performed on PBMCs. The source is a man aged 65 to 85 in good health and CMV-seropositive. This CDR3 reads CASSADRVVGELFF. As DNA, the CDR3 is TGTGCCAGCAGTGCGGACAGGGTTGTCGGGGAGCTGTTTTTT.